The 31 T cell receptor beta chains below were found in one sample sequenced in a study of T cells after yellow fever vaccination (dated by TCRdb to about 2019). The receptor library was made with 5' RACE. Instrument on record: Illumina NovaSeq 6000. TCRdb ran its own pipeline on the public reads, namely fastp trimming at Q25 and MiXCR clone calling, and kept in-frame beta chains. Rows merge per CDR3 protein into single entries with the most common DNA and genes. This sample has about 340,000 distinct CDR3 sequences in its table, and 3% to 4.5% of those were observed once. The ten top clones hold around 24% of the sample. The intended sense of this specimen's treatment or condition label: live attenuated yellow fever vaccine strain. The material was PBMCs, obtained 5 days after the yellow fever booster vaccination. The receptors derive from a man aged 18-30 years who received the YFV17D yellow fever vaccine.

The chain is built from TRBV3-1 and TRBJ1-5; D perhaps matches TRBD1 (6 bases). V was clipped by 4 bases and J by 8 bases, with 12 bases between them. The CDR3 has 13 amino acids. CDR1 and CDR2 (germline): LGHDT, YNNKEL (reference sequence). CDR3 residues: CASSPRGGEPQHF. CDR3 nucleotides: TGTGCCAGCAGCCCAAGAGGGGGGGAGCCCCAGCATTTT.

There are many counts of this clonotype. The chain combines TRBV5-1 with TRBJ2-1; D ambiguous. Germline CDR1 and CDR2: SGHRS and YFSETQ. V gave up 0 bases and J gave up 5 bases, with 6 bases separating them. The CDR3 covers 13 residues. This CDR3 reads CASSLGPNNEQFF. The CDR3, as DNA: TGCGCCAGCAGCTTGGGACCTAACAATGAGCAGTTCTTC.

This clonotype was observed many times. The chain carries TRBV20-1 and TRBJ1-2, with 10 nucleotides matching TRBD1. The germline CDR1 and CDR2 sequences are DFQATT and SNEGSKA (reference sequence). The CDR3 is 14 amino acids. Trimming removed 5 bases from V and 7 bases from J; junction bases left unmatched: 10. The CDR3 DNA reads TGCAGTGCTGCACCGTCGGGACAGGGGTCTGGCTACACCTTC. It codes for CSAAPSGQGSGYTF.

This chain links TRBV6-6 with TRBJ1-2; perhaps TRBD1 as D (5 bases). CDR1 is MNHNY, CDR2 SVGAGI, per germline (reference sequence). The CDR3 spans 12 residues. V was shortened by 7 bases and J by 6 bases, with 12 bases between the two germline ends. CDR3 sequence (DNA): TGTGCCAGCACAGAAGGGGAAAATGGCTACACCTTC. Protein product: CASTEGENGYTF.

This clonotype was seen a handful of times. The rearrangement joins TRBV4-1 to TRBJ1-2; 9 bases are shared with TRBD1. This CDR3 contains 17 residues. Per the germline V gene, CDR1 is MGHRA and CDR2 is YSYEKL. V was pared by 1 base and J by 5 bases, with 11 bases of the junction left unmatched. The CDR3 nucleotides read TGCGCCAGCAGCCAAGGAAGTCCGGGACAGGGCGTTTATGGCTACACCTTC. It is translated as CASSQGSPGQGVYGYTF.

This chain links TRBV6-1 with TRBJ2-2; D ambiguous. The ends were cut back, 7 bases at V and 1 base at J, with 4 bases in the middle. Germline lookup yields CDR1 MNHNS and CDR2 SASEGT. This CDR3 is 12 amino acids long. CDR3 amino acids: CASIRNTGELFF. The CDR3 DNA reads as TGTGCCAGCATCAGGAACACCGGGGAGCTGTTTTTT.

This clonotype was detected a few times. The chain links TRBV20-1 to TRBJ2-5, with 12 bases that match TRBD2. This CDR3 region has 13 residues. V lost 6 bases and J lost 5; bases outside the gene matches: 4. Germline assignment: CDR1 DFQATT and CDR2 SNEGSKA (reference sequence). CDR3 coding DNA: TGCAGTGCGTCCGGGACTAGCGGGGAGACCCAGTACTTC. It encodes CSASGTSGETQYF.

This clonotype showed up just a few times. The V and J genes are TRBV2 and TRBJ2-2; weak D call: TRBD2 (5 bases). The germline gives CDR1 SNHLY, CDR2 FYNNEI. The V and J ends lost 10 bases and 2 bases respectively, with 14 bases between them. This CDR3 contains 14 residues. This chain's CDR3 is CATSSRGNTGELFF. DNA for the CDR3: TGTGCCACCTCATCCCGGGGAAACACCGGGGAGCTGTTTTTT.

The J gene is TRBJ1-5, the V gene TRBV4-1; unclear D gene. Looked up from germline, CDR1 is MGHRA and CDR2 is YSYEKL. This CDR3 is 13 amino acids long. Trimming shortened V by 0 bases and J by 6 bases, and 6 bases separated the two germline ends. CDR3 amino acids: CASSQEYGQPQHF. As DNA, the CDR3 is TGCGCCAGCAGCCAAGAGTACGGTCAGCCCCAGCATTTT.

This clonotype was counted many times. V and J are TRBV7-2 and TRBJ1-4, with D perhaps matching TRBD1 (6 bases). The CDR3 is 14 residues long. Per germline, CDR1 SGHTA and CDR2 FQGNSA. Trimming removed 2 bases from V and 7 bases from J, with 11 bases in between. CDR3 residues: CASSLPGAGEKLFF. CDR3 nucleotide sequence: TGTGCCAGCAGCTTACCAGGGGCGGGTGAAAAACTGTTTTTT. Full variable domain (outside the CDR3, taken from reference TRBV7-2 and TRBJ1-4): GAGVSQSPSNKVTEKGKDVELRCDPISGHTALYWYRQSLGQGLEFLIYFQGNSAPDKSGLPSDRFSAERTGGSVSTLTIQRTQQEDSAVYLCASSLPGAGEKLFFGSGTQLSVL.

The gene calls are TRBV19 and TRBJ1-1, with D possibly TRBD1 on 5 matching bases. The CDR3 extends over 16 amino acids. CDR1 and CDR2 (germline): LNHDA, SQIVND (reference sequence). V lost 4 bases and J 4 bases, leaving 19 bases between the germline ends. The chain's CDR3 is CASSRGTGHHSTEAFF. Here the CDR3 DNA reads TGTGCCAGTAGTAGGGGAACAGGTCACCATTCCACTGAAGCTTTCTTT.

This clonotype was detected a few times. V usage is TRBV5-4 and J usage is TRBJ1-1; unclear D gene. Germline CDR1 SGHNT, CDR2 YYREEE (reference sequence). Trimming pared 1 base from V and 2 bases from J, leaving 9 bases between. The CDR3 is 14 residues long. The CDR3: CASSLTDTNTEAFF. The CDR3 DNA sequence: TGTGCCAGCAGCTTGACAGATACTAACACTGAAGCTTTCTTT.

This clonotype occurred many times. The chain couples TRBV10-3 to TRBJ1-1, with D perhaps TRBD1 (6 bases). This CDR3 has 13 amino acids. Germline V CDR1 and CDR2: ENHRY, SYGVKD. V was shortened by 3 bases and J by 3 bases, with 8 bases between the two germline ends. The CDR3 bases are TGTGCCATCAGTGAAAACAGGGACACTGAAGCTTTCTTT. It translates to CAISENRDTEAFF.

This clonotype was recorded a few times. The V gene is TRBV5-1, the J gene TRBJ1-2; TRBD1 agrees at 8 bases. The germline V gene encodes CDR1 SGHRS and CDR2 YFSETQ. Trimming removed 2 bases from V and 2 bases from J; junction bases left unmatched: 5. This CDR3 contains 15 residues. As DNA, the CDR3 is TGCGCCAGCAGCTTTCGGCCAGGGGGCAACTATGGCTACACCTTC. This encodes CASSFRPGGNYGYTF.

This rearrangement joins TRBV2 to TRBJ2-3, with 7 bases aligning to TRBD2. CDR1 and CDR2 (germline): SNHLY, FYNNEI. There are 16 residues in the CDR3. V lost 0 bases to trimming and J lost 2 bases; unmatched junction nucleotides: 5. CDR3: CASSEAQRGNTDTQYF. The CDR3 DNA follows: TGTGCCAGCAGTGAAGCGCAGCGGGGCAACACAGATACGCAGTATTTT.

This clonotype showed up many times. The chain carries TRBV7-6 and TRBJ2-3; unclear D gene. V was pared by 6 bases and J by 0 bases, with 19 bases between. Germline V gene data show CDR1 as SGHVS and CDR2 as FNYEAQ. The CDR3 sequence is 17 residues long. The CDR3 bases are TGTGCCAGCAGTCGTTTAACGCCTTTATCTAGCACAGATACGCAGTATTTT. It is translated as CASSRLTPLSSTDTQYF.

This clonotype has a count of ten or more. The rearrangement uses TRBV29-1 and TRBJ1-1; weak D call: TRBD1 (5 bases). This CDR3 has 10 residues. Germline CDR1 and CDR2: SQVTM and ANQGSEA. Deletions cut 3 bases from V and 10 bases from J, with 9 bases between. CDR3 amino acids: CSVEEGIAFF. The CDR3 DNA follows: TGCAGCGTTGAGGAGGGGATAGCTTTCTTT. The variable domain in full, completed from reference TRBV29-1 and TRBJ1-1, reads SAVISQKPSRDICQRGTSLTIQCQVDSQVTMMFWYRQQPGQSLTLIATANQGSEATYESGFVIDKFPISRPNLTFSTLTVSNMSPEDSSIYLCSVEEGIAFFGQGTRLTVV.

This clonotype was counted a few times. J is TRBJ2-5 and V is TRBV7-2, with D tentatively TRBD1 (6 bases). The V gene lost 5 bases and the J gene lost 5 bases, with 15 bases spanning the gap. Germline values: CDR1 SGHTA, CDR2 FQGNSA. The CDR3 has 14 amino acids. CDR3 DNA sequence: TGTGCCAGCAGCCCACAGGGTGGAAGCGAGACCCAGTACTTC. Translating gives CASSPQGGSETQYF.

The gene calls are TRBV5-1 and TRBJ1-2, with D unclear. Trimming cost V 4 bases and J 10 bases, with 17 bases left between them. This CDR3 spans 13 amino acids. Germline loops: CDR1 SGHRS, CDR2 YFSETQ. The CDR3 sequence: CASSQGYLEFYTF. For the CDR3, the DNA is TGCGCCAGCAGCCAAGGCTATTTGGAGTTCTACACCTTC.

In its sample, this clonotype was seen a few times. This chain links TRBV6-5 with TRBJ2-5; the D gene is possibly TRBD2 (5 bases). CDR1 is MNHEY and CDR2 is SVGAGI in the germline V gene. Trimming removed 8 bases at V and 1 base at J, with 17 bases between. The CDR3 runs to 15 residues. CDR3 DNA sequence: TGTGCCAGCTCACTAGGCCCTCTAATCCAAGAGACCCAGTACTTC. It translates to CASSLGPLIQETQYF.

This clonotype came up many times. The gene calls are TRBV20-1 and TRBJ2-3, with D perhaps matching TRBD2 (6 bases). The CDR3 is 16 residues long. The V and J ends lost 3 bases and 6 bases respectively, with 22 bases between them. The germline CDR1 and CDR2 sequences are DFQATT and SNEGSKA (reference sequence). CDR3 protein: CSASSLEKRGKDTQYF. In DNA form, the CDR3 reads TGCAGTGCTAGTAGCCTGGAAAAACGGGGGAAGGATACGCAGTATTTT.

The table lists this clonotype with many counts. At one boundary the junction diverges from the germline segment, which might be a read error. This chain links TRBV19 with TRBJ2-1; 7 bases agree with TRBD1. Germline CDR1 LNHDA, CDR2 SQIVND (reference sequence). CDR3 length equals 13 residues. The CDR3 bases are TGTGCCAGTAGTATCCCACCGAGGGGACAGCAATTCTTC. This sequence encodes CASSIPPRGQQFF.

This clonotype was seen ten or more times. This sequence joins TRBV7-2 and TRBJ2-3; D is undetermined. V lost 1 base, J lost 0 bases, and 11 bases lay in between. The CDR3 consists of 16 residues. Germline V gene data show CDR1 as SGHTA and CDR2 as FQGNSA. CDR3 amino acids: CASSLGALMSTDTQYF. The CDR3 coding sequence is TGTGCCAGCAGCTTAGGGGCCTTGATGAGCACAGATACGCAGTATTTT.

This clonotype has only a few counts. The chain has TRBV12-3 or TRBV12-4 and TRBJ2-5; TRBD2 might be the D (6 bases). Trimming left V 5 bases short and J 1 base short, with 20 bases between. The CDR3 extends over 17 amino acids. The CDR3 spells CASSPRRNWGVQETQYF. The CDR3 nucleotides read TGTGCCAGCAGTCCCCGCAGGAACTGGGGGGTCCAAGAGACCCAGTACTTC.

The chain recombines TRBV29-1 with TRBJ1-1, with D perhaps TRBD1 (5 bases). The CDR3 extends over 15 amino acids. Germline values: CDR1 SQVTM, CDR2 ANQGSEA. V lost 4 bases and J 8 bases, leaving 23 bases between the germline ends. CDR3 amino acids: CSVVGGTLINREAFF. The CDR3 DNA follows: TGCAGCGTTGTGGGAGGGACTCTAATAAACAGGGAAGCTTTCTTT.

This clonotype was detected only a few times. The rearrangement links TRBV12-3 or TRBV12-4 to TRBJ1-2, with 11 bases fitting TRBD1. This CDR3 comprises 14 residues. V shed 6 bases and J 6 bases; nucleotides not matched to a gene: 6. The CDR3 loop reads CASRRTGGVNGYTF. CDR3 DNA sequence: TGTGCCAGCAGACGGACAGGGGGCGTAAATGGCTACACCTTC.

This clonotype was counted many times. The chain combines TRBV5-4 with TRBJ2-3; 8 nucleotides agree with TRBD1. The ends lost 4 bases at V and 5 bases at J; junction bases unmatched: 6. The CDR3 extends over 14 amino acids. Per germline, CDR1 SGHNT and CDR2 YYREEE (reference sequence). CDR3 loop: CASSPFTGGDTQYF. The CDR3 bases are TGTGCCAGCAGCCCGTTTACAGGGGGAGATACGCAGTATTTT.

This clonotype came up a few times. The chain uses TRBV6-2 or TRBV6-3 and TRBJ2-6; no definite D call. CDR1 MNHEY and CDR2 SVGEGT come from the germline V gene. V was trimmed by 6 bases and J by 1 base, leaving 13 bases between them. CDR3 length equals 16 residues. The CDR3 coding sequence is TGTGCCAGCAGCGGCTTAATGGCGTCTGGGGCCAACGTCCTGACTTTC. Its translation: CASSGLMASGANVLTF.

This clonotype occurred a few times. J is TRBJ2-1 and V is TRBV3-1; tentative D call: TRBD2 (6 bases). The V gene lost 1 base and the J gene lost 2 bases, with 15 bases spanning the gap. Germline V gives CDR1 LGHDT, CDR2 YNNKEL (reference sequence). CDR3 size: 17 residues. CDR3 residues: CASSQGAGTLPYNEQFF. The CDR3 nucleotides are TGTGCCAGCAGCCAAGGGGCGGGGACCCTCCCCTACAATGAGCAGTTCTTC.

This clonotype has a handful of counts. V is TRBV6-2 or TRBV6-3 and J is TRBJ2-7, with unresolved D. The CDR3 covers 11 residues. V was trimmed by 6 bases and J by 8 bases, leaving 11 bases between them. Germline V CDR1 and CDR2: MNHEY, SVGEGT. CDR3 region: CASSQGNKQYV. Here the CDR3 DNA reads TGTGCCAGCAGCCAAGGAAATAAGCAGTACGTC.

This clonotype has at least ten counts. This chain connects TRBV7-8 to TRBJ1-1; D gene unclear. From germline, CDR1 is SGHVS and CDR2 FQNEAQ. The CDR3 is 14 amino acids. Trimming pared 5 bases from V and 1 base from J, leaving 11 bases between. The CDR3 sequence is CASSRRAANTEAFF. CDR3 DNA sequence: TGTGCCAGCAGCAGGAGGGCGGCGAACACTGAAGCTTTCTTT. Drawing the rest from reference TRBV7-8 and TRBJ1-1, the complete variable domain is GAGVSQSPRYKVAKRGQDVALRCDPISGHVSLFWYQQALGQGPEFLTYFQNEAQLDKSGLPSDRFFAERPEGSVSTLKIQRTQQEDSAVYLCASSRRAANTEAFFGQGTRLTVV.